The 29 T cell receptor beta chains listed next were all sequenced from one sample in a study of blood T cell repertoires in COVID-19. The data were produced by immunoSEQ multiplex PCR, yet TCRdb's version contains in-frame clones alone and is incomplete. Of some 120,000 clones listed, roughly 80% are singletons. Sample: peripheral blood. These receptors were obtained from an older man with acute or convalescent COVID-19.

The chain has TRBV5-1 and TRBJ2-3; D is ambiguous. Per germline, CDR1 SGHRS and CDR2 YFSETQ. Trimming took 1 base from V and 4 from J, leaving 10 bases between them. The CDR3 length is 14 residues. The CDR3 loop reads CASSLPGGSDTQYF. CDR3 DNA sequence: TGCGCCAGCAGCTTGCCCGGTGGTTCAGATACGCAGTATTTT.

This sequence joins TRBV24-1 and TRBJ2-3; D is perhaps TRBD2 (6 bases). CDR1 is KGHDR, CDR2 SFDVKD, per germline. Deletions cut 9 bases from V and 7 bases from J, with 19 bases between. The CDR3 has 14 residues. The CDR3 coding sequence is TGTGCCACCTCTAGGACGGGGGTGGAAAATACGCAGTATTTT. As protein: CATSRTGVENTQYF.

The rearrangement joins TRBV3-1 (or the pseudogene TRBV3-2) to TRBJ2-7, with 11 bases aligning to TRBD2. Trimming removed 4 bases from V and 2 bases from J; junction bases left unmatched: 7. CDR3 size: 16 residues. CDR1 and CDR2 from the germline V gene are LGHDT and YNNKEL (reference sequence). This CDR3 is CASSPKGLAGTYEQYF. The CDR3 region has the DNA TGTGCCAGCAGCCCCAAAGGACTAGCGGGTACCTACGAGCAGTACTTC.

The V gene is TRBV5-1, the J gene TRBJ2-1; a possible D gene is TRBD2 (7 bases). The length of the CDR3 is 17 residues. Trimming left V 2 bases short and J 10 bases short, with 25 bases between. Germline lookup yields CDR1 SGHRS and CDR2 YFSETQ. The CDR3 DNA is TGCGCCAGCAGCTTACAGGGAAGCGGGATAGCATCTCCGGAGCAGTTCTTC. Translating gives CASSLQGSGIASPEQFF.

This clone was counted a few times. CDR3 DNA: TGTGCCAGCAGTTTGGTCGGGGGAAACACCGGGGAGCTGTTTTTT. Protein: CASSLVGGNTGELFF. This chain connects TRBV28 to TRBJ2-2; the D gene is possibly TRBD2 (6 bases). V was pared by 3 bases and J by 2 bases, with 10 bases between. This CDR3 contains 15 residues. Germline lookup yields CDR1 MDHEN and CDR2 SYDVKM.

As to this clone: A junction boundary mismatches the germline segment, possibly from a read error. The chain links TRBV7-7 to TRBJ2-7; 10 bases agree with TRBD1. This CDR3 spans 15 amino acids. Germline V gene sequence: CDR1 SSHAT, CDR2 FNYEAQ (reference sequence). The CDR3 DNA reads as TGTGCTAGCAGCTTAGGACAGGGGGGATCCTACGAGCAGTACTTC. Amino acid sequence: CASSLGQGGSYEQYF.

The chain couples TRBV11-3 to TRBJ2-5; 12 positions match TRBD2. CDR3 length equals 14 residues. The V gene's germline CDR1 is SGHNT and CDR2 YENEEA. The V gene end was trimmed by 6 bases and the J gene end by 5 bases; junction bases not matched to a gene: 4. This CDR3 reads CASSLAGGPETQYF. CDR3 nucleotide sequence: TGTGCCAGCAGTCTAGCGGGAGGGCCTGAGACCCAGTACTTC.

This chain uses TRBV3-1 (or the pseudogene TRBV3-2) with TRBJ1-2; perhaps TRBD1 as D (6 bases). V was pared by 0 bases and J by 8 bases, with 13 bases between. The CDR3 spans 14 residues. CDR1 is LGHDT, CDR2 YNNKEL, per germline (reference sequence). The CDR3 sequence is CASSQDQGFGGYTF. The CDR3 nucleotides read TGTGCCAGCAGCCAAGATCAGGGGTTTGGAGGCTACACCTTC.

Comments on this clone: Other DNA sequences in the same sample also yield this CDR3. The chain joins TRBV9 to TRBJ2-7; tentatively, D is TRBD2 (6 bases). The germline V gene has CDR1 SGDLS and CDR2 YYNGEE. CDR3 length: 12 residues. V lost 2 bases, J lost 6 bases, and 9 bases lay in between. CDR3 in DNA: TGTGCCAGCAGCGTGGTGGGGGGCGAGCAGTACTTC. As protein: CASSVVGGEQYF. Filled out from reference TRBV9 and TRBJ2-7, the complete variable domain reads DSGVTQTPKHLITATGQRVTLRCSPRSGDLSVYWYQQSLDQGLQFLIQYYNGEERAKGNILERFSAQQFPDLHSELNLSSLELGDSALYFCASSVVGGEQYFGPGTRLTVT.

This sequence joins TRBV18 and TRBJ2-1; 7 nucleotides match TRBD1. Germline V gives CDR1 KGHSH, CDR2 LQKENI. V shed 1 base, J shed 8 bases, and the junction held 8 bases outside the gene matches. The CDR3 covers 15 residues. The CDR3 loop reads CASSPRTGVGDEQFF. The CDR3 DNA sequence: TGTGCCAGCTCACCACGCACAGGGGTGGGCGATGAGCAGTTCTTC.

This chain uses TRBV12-3 or TRBV12-4 with TRBJ1-4, with D possibly being TRBD1 (5 bases). V was clipped by 5 bases and J by 8 bases, with 12 bases between them. The CDR3 spans 13 residues. CDR3 protein: CASSPVRGEKLFF. For the CDR3, the DNA is TGTGCCAGCAGTCCCGTACGGGGGGAAAAACTGTTTTTT.

This clone showed up just a few times. The chain is built from TRBV5-1 and TRBJ1-6; D is unclear. Trimming took off 9 bases at V and 10 bases at J, with 20 bases between the two ends. The CDR3 is 14 amino acids. The germline V gene encodes CDR1 SGHRS and CDR2 YFSETQ. The CDR3 reads CATRTGIYMSPLHF. The DNA for the CDR3 is TGCGCCACCCGAACGGGGATCTATATGTCACCCCTCCACTTT. The full variable domain, in which reference TRBV5-1 and TRBJ1-6 provide the parts outside the CDR3, is KAGVTQTPRYLIKTRGQQVTLSCSPISGHRSVSWYQQTPGQGLQFLFEYFSETQRNKGNFPGRFSGRQFSNSRSEMNVSTLELGDSALYLCATRTGIYMSPLHFGNGTRLTVT.

In this sample, this clone turned up a few times. The V call is TRBV28, the J call TRBJ1-3; a possible D gene is TRBD1 (5 bases). The CDR3 length is 16 residues. The germline V gene encodes CDR1 MDHEN and CDR2 SYDVKM. V lost 6 bases, J lost 4 bases, and 19 bases lay in between. The CDR3 region is CASSPLPGRGGNTIYF. CDR3 DNA: TGTGCCAGCAGCCCACTCCCGGGACGGGGGGGAAACACCATATATTTT.

This chain links TRBV3-1 (or the pseudogene TRBV3-2) with TRBJ2-3; no clear D gene. Trimming shortened V by 2 bases and J by 5 bases, and 8 bases separated the two germline ends. The CDR3 is 13 residues long. Germline CDR1 and CDR2: LGHDT and YNNKEL (reference sequence). The CDR3 coding sequence is TGTGCCAGCAGCCAACGAGGTGAAGATACGCAGTATTTT. Protein: CASSQRGEDTQYF.

J is TRBJ1-4 and V is TRBV5-1; weak D call: TRBD1 (5 bases). Trimming removed 4 bases from V and 3 bases from J, with 13 bases in between. The germline CDR1 and CDR2 sequences are SGHRS and YFSETQ. The CDR3 totals 15 residues. The CDR3 DNA is TGCGCCAGCAGCGGTTCGGGGGGTCCTAATGAAAAACTGTTTTTT. This translates into CASSGSGGPNEKLFF.

The rearrangement uses TRBV5-1 and TRBJ1-5, with TRBD1 matching 11 bases. V shed 0 bases and J 7 bases; nucleotides not matched to a gene: 0. CDR1 is SGHRS and CDR2 is YFSETQ in the germline V gene. This CDR3 spans 14 amino acids. Here the CDR3 reads CASSLGTGGQPQHF. The CDR3 coding sequence is TGCGCCAGCAGCTTGGGGACAGGGGGCCAGCCCCAGCATTTT.

The chain carries TRBV30 and TRBJ2-1, with 9 nucleotides matching TRBD2. The CDR3 is 14 residues long. J lost 3 bases, V lost 7 bases, and 7 bases had no gene match. CDR1 GTSNPN and CDR2 SVGIG come from the germline V gene (reference sequence). The CDR3 coding sequence is TGTGCCTCCTGGGTTAGCGGGAGCTACAATGAGCAGTTCTTC. This encodes CASWVSGSYNEQFF.

CDR3 nucleotide sequence: TGTGCCAGCAGGACAGCGGGACAGGGCTCCGAAAAACTGTTTTTT. Translating gives CASRTAGQGSEKLFF. J is TRBJ1-4 and V is TRBV6-6, with TRBD1 matching over 9 bases. CDR3 length: 15 residues. CDR1 is MNHNY, CDR2 SVGAGI, per germline (reference sequence). The V and J ends lost 6 bases and 8 bases, in that order; junction bases with no gene match: 10.

This sequence joins TRBV10-2 and TRBJ1-5; TRBD1 might be the D (5 bases). CDR1 is WSHSY, CDR2 SAAADI, per germline. V gave up 8 bases and J gave up 1 base, with 15 bases separating them. The CDR3 is made up of 15 amino acids. CDR3 sequence: CASRTTRDSNQPQHF. The CDR3 nucleotides are TGCGCCAGCCGGACGACTAGGGACAGCAATCAGCCCCAGCATTTT.

The rearrangement joins TRBV15 to TRBJ2-7; perhaps TRBD1 as D (6 bases). Germline CDR1 and CDR2: LNHNV and YYDKDF (reference sequence). The CDR3 has 13 amino acids. V lost 5 bases to trimming and J lost 4 bases, with 12 bases between them. This chain's CDR3 is CATSGSRGYEQYF. In DNA, the CDR3 is TGTGCCACCAGCGGGTCCAGGGGATACGAGCAGTACTTC.

The chain carries TRBV3-1 (or the pseudogene TRBV3-2) and TRBJ2-2; D may be TRBD2 (6 bases). The CDR3 extends over 15 amino acids. Deletions cut 6 bases from V and 2 bases from J, with 13 bases between. CDR1 and CDR2 from the germline V gene are LGHDT and YNNKEL (reference sequence). CDR3 nucleotides: TGTGCCAGCAGACCCGGGACTTACAACACCGGGGAGCTGTTTTTT. Protein product: CASRPGTYNTGELFF.

The chain employs TRBV5-6 and TRBJ2-7, with D tentatively TRBD1 (6 bases). This CDR3 spans 14 amino acids. CDR1 is SGHDT, CDR2 YYEEEE, per germline. V was clipped by 1 base and J by 5 bases, with 13 bases between them. The chain's CDR3 is CASSLMGAVNEQYF. CDR3 nucleotide sequence: TGTGCCAGCAGCTTGATGGGGGCGGTCAACGAGCAGTACTTC.

V and J are TRBV7-8 and TRBJ1-2; D may be TRBD1 (5 bases). Germline loops: CDR1 SGHVS, CDR2 FQNEAQ. CDR3 size: 15 residues. With 4 bases removed from V and 4 bases from J, the gap between germline ends came to 16 bases. The CDR3 sequence is CASSSTTAVGYGYTF. The CDR3 nucleotides read TGTGCCAGCAGCTCAACGACAGCCGTGGGCTATGGCTACACCTTC. Full variable domain (remainder filled in from reference TRBV7-8 and TRBJ1-2): GAGVSQSPRYKVAKRGQDVALRCDPISGHVSLFWYQQALGQGPEFLTYFQNEAQLDKSGLPSDRFFAERPEGSVSTLKIQRTQQEDSAVYLCASSSTTAVGYGYTFGSGTRLTVV.

V is TRBV14 and J is TRBJ2-2; 8 bases are shared with TRBD1. This CDR3 contains 16 residues. CDR1 and CDR2 from the germline V gene are SGHDN and FVKESK. J lost 4 bases, V lost 4 bases, and 8 bases had no gene match. The CDR3 nucleotides are TGTGCCAGCAGCCGTCCCGGACAGGGCCGCACCGGGGAGCTGTTTTTT. Translated, it gives CASSRPGQGRTGELFF. The variable domain in full, completed from reference TRBV14 and TRBJ2-2, reads EAGVTQFPSHSVIEKGQTVTLRCDPISGHDNLYWYRRVMGKEIKFLLHFVKESKQDESGMPNNRFLAERTGGTYSTLKVQPAELEDSGVYFCASSRPGQGRTGELFFGEGSRLTVL.

This clone was seen only a few times. The chain is built from TRBV28 and TRBJ1-2; D may be TRBD1 (5 bases). CDR1 is MDHEN, CDR2 SYDVKM, per germline. The V end was cut by 9 bases, the J end by 4 bases, with 21 bases between. CDR3 size: 15 residues. The CDR3 region is CASERSHDSFYGYTF. The CDR3 nucleotides read TGTGCCAGTGAACGGTCACATGACAGTTTCTATGGCTACACCTTC.

The chain couples TRBV2 to TRBJ2-2, with D perhaps TRBD1 (5 bases). Germline values: CDR1 SNHLY, CDR2 FYNNEI. This CDR3 region has 15 residues. The germline V and J ends were trimmed by 5 bases and 3 bases, with 13 bases remaining between them. CDR3 sequence reads: CASSFQGRDTGELFF. CDR3 in DNA: TGTGCCAGCAGTTTTCAGGGTAGGGACACCGGGGAGCTGTTTTTT.

J is TRBJ2-7 and V is TRBV19; a possible D gene is TRBD1 (6 bases). CDR1 LNHDA and CDR2 SQIVND come from the germline V gene (reference sequence). Trimming took off 3 bases at V and 2 bases at J, with 14 bases between the two ends. The CDR3 runs 15 residues. The CDR3 DNA reads TGTGCCAGTAGTATTTCGGCACAGGGCACCTACGAGCAGTACTTC. Encoded protein: CASSISAQGTYEQYF.

This rearrangement joins TRBV14 to TRBJ1-6; D is unresolved. V gave up 1 base and J gave up 11 bases, with 15 bases separating them. The germline CDR1 and CDR2 sequences are SGHDN and FVKESK. The CDR3 spans 15 residues. The DNA of the CDR3 is TGTGCCAGCAGCCAAGTTACCGGGTATCAAGCACCCCTCCACTTT. It codes for CASSQVTGYQAPLHF.

The V call is TRBV6-2 or TRBV6-3, the J call TRBJ2-3, with D tentatively TRBD1 (7 bases). The CDR3 extends over 17 amino acids. The V and J ends lost 0 bases and 7 bases respectively, with 20 bases between them. Germline V lookup: CDR1 MNHEY, CDR2 SVGEGT. CDR3: CASSYSGVGGGLNTQYF. The CDR3 nucleotides are TGTGCCAGCAGTTACTCGGGGGTTGGAGGGGGCCTCAATACGCAGTATTTT.